These T cell receptor beta chains were read from a single sample in a study of OX40 agonist ivuxolimab in advanced cancers. Profiling relied on immunoSEQ multiplex PCR, and the TCRdb table lists in-frame clones only, not all of them. The sample lists 90,000 to 120,000 clones; around 93% were seen once. Sample: CD4+ or CD8+ T cells sorted from blood, taken in a trial of the OX40 agonist ivuxolimab. These receptors were obtained from an adult with an advanced solid tumor such as melanoma, head and neck, liver or kidney cancer. The CDR3 runs from the conserved cysteine through the conserved F or W. The D gene is left open where the match is weak. Part of the rows lack a size; the others show once, few, many or a class for expanded clones.

size: NA
J: TRBJ1-1
D: NA
V: TRBV28
CDR3: CASTLREYAPSNTEAFF
DNA: TGTGCCAGCACCCTGCGGGAGTATGCGCCTTCGAACACTGAAGCTTTCTTT

size: NA
J: TRBJ2-4
D: TRBD2
V: TRBV5-1
CDR3: CASSLEPRASGRGGIQYF
DNA: TGCGCCAGCAGCCTGGAACCCAGGGCTAGCGGGAGGGGTGGCATTCAGTACTTC

size: NA
J: TRBJ1-2
D: TRBD1
V: TRBV11-2
CDR3: CASSLATGGYGYTF
DNA: TGTGCCAGCAGCTTAGCAACAGGGGGCTATGGCTACACCTTC

size: NA
J: TRBJ2-5
D: NA
V: TRBV7-2
CDR3: CASSLVLGTQYF
DNA: TGTGCCAGCAGCTTAGTTTTGGGGACCCAGTACTTC

size: NA
J: TRBJ2-7
D: TRBD2
V: TRBV25-1
CDR3: CASRNSGRGYEQYF
DNA: TGTGCCAGCAGAAATAGCGGGAGGGGTTACGAGCAGTACTTC

size: NA
J: TRBJ2-3
D: NA
V: TRBV6-7
CDR3: CASSYSLTTPAAGQDTQYF
DNA: TGTGCCAGCAGTTACTCACTAACTACACCCGCCGCCGGCCAGGATACGCAGTATTTT

size: NA
J: TRBJ1-4
D: NA
V: TRBV2
CDR3: CASRASQVLENEKLFF
DNA: TGTGCCAGTCGCGCGTCGCAGGTCTTAGAGAATGAAAAACTGTTTTTT

size: NA
J: TRBJ2-1
D: NA
V: TRBV19
CDR3: CASRPDPRGLGFF
DNA: TGTGCCAGTAGACCTGACCCTCGGGGTCTTGGGTTCTTC

size: NA
J: TRBJ2-3
D: NA
V: TRBV19
CDR3: CASSRGAGTDTQYF
DNA: TGTGCCAGTAGTCGGGGGGCCGGGACAGATACGCAGTATTTT

size: NA
J: TRBJ1-1
D: NA
V: TRBV9
CDR3: CASSVTATEAFF
DNA: TGTGCCAGCAGCGTAACCGCAACTGAAGCTTTCTTT

size: NA
J: TRBJ2-1
D: TRBD2
V: TRBV7-6
CDR3: CASSLRVAGGTEQFF
DNA: TGTGCCAGCAGCTTAAGAGTAGCGGGAGGGACTGAGCAGTTCTTC

size: few
J: TRBJ1-2
D: NA
V: TRBV11-2
CDR3: CASSRTDSGYTF
DNA: TGTGCCAGCAGCCGGACCGACAGTGGCTACACCTTC

size: NA
J: TRBJ2-3
D: TRBD1
V: TRBV6-5
CDR3: CASSTGQGVADTQYF
DNA: TGTGCCAGCAGTACGGGACAGGGGGTGGCAGATACGCAGTATTTT

size: once
J: TRBJ1-1
D: TRBD1
V: TRBV7-3
CDR3: CASSLRQGGTEAFF
DNA: TGTGCCAGCAGCTTAAGACAGGGGGGCACTGAAGCTTTCTTT

size: NA
J: TRBJ1-1
D: TRBD1
V: TRBV6-5
CDR3: CASTRQGATEAFF
DNA: TGTGCCAGCACTAGGCAGGGGGCTACTGAAGCTTTCTTT

size: NA
J: TRBJ2-7
D: TRBD2
V: TRBV9
CDR3: CASSVGGGGLTGEQYF
DNA: TGTGCCAGCAGCGTAGGAGGCGGGGGGCTGACGGGCGAGCAGTACTTC

size: NA
J: TRBJ1-1
D: TRBD1
V: TRBV28
CDR3: CASSPDRVNTEAFF
DNA: TGTGCCAGCAGCCCAGACAGGGTGAACACTGAAGCTTTCTTT

size: NA
J: TRBJ2-7
D: NA
V: TRBV5-1
CDR3: CASSLADGSYEQYF
DNA: TGCGCCAGCAGCTTGGCGGACGGATCCTACGAGCAGTACTTC

size: NA
J: TRBJ1-5
D: TRBD1
V: TRBV30
CDR3: CAWSTGQGVPNQPQHF
DNA: TGTGCCTGGAGTACGGGACAGGGGGTTCCCAATCAGCCCCAGCATTTT

size: NA
J: TRBJ1-1
D: NA
V: TRBV13
CDR3: CASSSGQVEAFF
DNA: TGTGCCAGCAGCTCCGGGCAGGTTGAAGCTTTCTTT

size: NA
J: TRBJ1-3
D: NA
V: TRBV11-3
CDR3: CASSMTTYTIYF
DNA: TGTGCCAGCAGCATGACGACTTACACCATATATTTT

size: NA
J: TRBJ1-2
D: NA
V: TRBV11-2
CDR3: CASSLPDSFYGYTF
DNA: TGTGCCAGCAGCCTACCGGACAGCTTTTATGGCTACACCTTC

size: NA
J: TRBJ2-3
D: NA
V: TRBV30
CDR3: CAWSPSDLDTQYF
DNA: TGTGCCTGGAGTCCTTCAGATTTAGATACGCAGTATTTT

size: once
J: TRBJ2-3
D: NA
V: TRBV27
CDR3: CASRTYLGRTDTQYF
DNA: TGTGCCAGCAGAACCTACTTGGGGCGCACAGATACGCAGTATTTT

size: NA
J: TRBJ2-7
D: NA
V: TRBV5-5
CDR3: CASSLAGRPSYEQYF
DNA: TGTGCCAGCAGCTTGGCCGGCAGGCCGTCCTACGAGCAGTACTTC

size: NA
J: TRBJ2-7
D: TRBD1
V: TRBV4-1
CDR3: CASSQDPQGTYSYEQYF
DNA: TGCGCCAGCAGCCAAGATCCACAGGGGACCTACTCCTACGAGCAGTACTTC

size: NA
J: TRBJ1-3
D: NA
V: TRBV9
CDR3: CASSVATAGGLAGNTIYF
DNA: TGTGCCAGCAGCGTAGCTACGGCTGGGGGGCTAGCTGGAAACACCATATATTTT

size: NA
J: TRBJ2-5
D: NA
V: TRBV9
CDR3: CASSITGQETQYF
DNA: TGTGCCAGCAGCATCACTGGACAAGAGACCCAGTACTTC

size: NA
J: TRBJ2-6
D: NA
V: TRBV18
CDR3: CASSPGRLEGALSGANVLTF
DNA: TGTGCCAGCTCACCGGGGAGATTGGAGGGAGCCCTCTCTGGGGCCAACGTCCTGACTTTC

size: NA
J: TRBJ2-6
D: NA
V: TRBV27
CDR3: CASSLSGANVLTF
DNA: TGTGCCAGCAGTTTATCTGGGGCCAACGTCCTGACTTTC

size: NA
J: TRBJ2-1
D: TRBD2
V: TRBV4-3
CDR3: CASSQEVGGRVNNEQFF
DNA: TGCGCCAGCAGCCAAGAGGTAGGCGGGAGAGTTAACAATGAGCAGTTCTTC

size: NA
J: TRBJ2-7
D: TRBD2
V: TRBV5-1
CDR3: CASSFGTLGASGRFSSYEQYF
DNA: TGCGCCAGCAGCTTTGGTACCTTGGGGGCTAGCGGGAGGTTCAGCTCCTACGAGCAGTACTTC

size: few
J: TRBJ1-4
D: NA
V: TRBV5-1
CDR3: CASSLKPGEKLFF
DNA: TGCGCCAGCAGCTTAAAGCCAGGGGAAAAACTGTTTTTT

size: NA
J: TRBJ2-7
D: TRBD1
V: TRBV7-9
CDR3: CASSSTGTSYEQYF
DNA: TGTGCCAGCAGCTCGACAGGGACATCCTACGAGCAGTACTTC

size: NA
J: TRBJ1-4
D: NA
V: TRBV19
CDR3: CASQGQFDEKLFF
DNA: TGTGCCTCGCAGGGGCAGTTCGATGAAAAACTGTTTTTT

size: NA
J: TRBJ1-1
D: NA
V: TRBV7-3
CDR3: CASSLTGGGTEAFF
DNA: TGTGCCAGCAGCTTAACCGGGGGCGGCACTGAAGCTTTCTTT

size: NA
J: TRBJ2-1
D: NA
V: TRBV2
CDR3: CASSDALAGSPYNEQFF
DNA: TGTGCCAGCAGTGACGCCCTAGCCGGGAGCCCCTACAATGAGCAGTTCTTC

size: NA
J: TRBJ2-3
D: TRBD1
V: TRBV15
CDR3: CATSSGTGGGTDTQYF
DNA: TGTGCCACCAGCAGCGGTACAGGGGGCGGCACAGATACGCAGTATTTT

size: NA
J: TRBJ2-4
D: TRBD2
V: TRBV19
CDR3: CASSIAVSFLAGGSQYF
DNA: TGTGCCAGTAGTATCGCGGTATCCTTTCTAGCGGGAGGATCGCAGTACTTC

size: NA
J: TRBJ2-7
D: NA
V: TRBV6-6
CDR3: CASSSLGEQYF
DNA: TGTGCCAGCAGTTCGCTGGGCGAGCAGTACTTC

size: NA
J: TRBJ1-6
D: NA
V: TRBV4-3
CDR3: CASSQGFNSPLHF
DNA: TGCGCCAGCAGCCAGGGTTTCAATTCACCCCTCCACTTT

size: NA
J: TRBJ2-7
D: TRBD1
V: TRBV11-2
CDR3: CASSLAAGQGLYEQYF
DNA: TGTGCCAGCAGCTTAGCCGCCGGACAGGGGCTCTACGAGCAGTACTTC

size: NA
J: TRBJ1-1
D: NA
V: TRBV27
CDR3: CASSPGRGGRAFF
DNA: TGTGCCAGCAGTCCAGGACGAGGGGGAAGAGCTTTCTTT

size: NA
J: TRBJ1-5
D: NA
V: TRBV10-2
CDR3: CASSESNVGNQPQHF
DNA: TGCGCCAGCAGTGAGTCGAATGTCGGCAATCAGCCCCAGCATTTT

size: NA
J: TRBJ1-3
D: NA
V: TRBV27
CDR3: CASSLRTGTGNTIYF
DNA: TGTGCCAGCAGTTTGCGTACAGGGACAGGAAACACCATATATTTT

size: NA
J: TRBJ2-1
D: NA
V: TRBV30
CDR3: CAWSGQHNEQFF
DNA: TGTGCCTGGAGTGGACAGCACAATGAGCAGTTCTTC

size: NA
J: TRBJ2-5
D: TRBD2
V: TRBV27
CDR3: CASSYRSGGQETQYF
DNA: TGTGCCAGCAGCTATAGGAGCGGGGGGCAAGAGACCCAGTACTTC

size: once
J: TRBJ2-3
D: NA
V: TRBV19
CDR3: CASMGGPLSSADTQYF
DNA: TGTGCCAGTATGGGGGGTCCACTATCCAGCGCAGATACGCAGTATTTT

size: NA
J: TRBJ1-1
D: NA
V: TRBV29-1
CDR3: CSVLNPEAFF
DNA: TGCAGCGTTTTGAATCCTGAAGCTTTCTTT

size: NA
J: TRBJ1-4
D: NA
V: TRBV6-5
CDR3: CASSYVASATNEKLFF
DNA: TGTGCCAGCAGCTACGTAGCATCCGCAACTAATGAAAAACTGTTTTTT

size: NA
J: TRBJ2-5
D: TRBD2
V: TRBV5-4
CDR3: CASSLAGLATQETQYF
DNA: TGTGCCAGCAGCTTGGCGGGACTAGCGACACAAGAGACCCAGTACTTC

size: NA
J: TRBJ2-7
D: NA
V: TRBV9
CDR3: CASSKDTASYEQYF
DNA: TGTGCCAGCAGCAAAGACACCGCTTCCTACGAGCAGTACTTC

size: NA
J: TRBJ1-4
D: NA
V: TRBV4-3
CDR3: CASSQDPPGPGEKLFF
DNA: TGCGCCAGCAGCCAAGATCCTCCAGGCCCAGGTGAAAAACTGTTTTTT

size: NA
J: TRBJ1-3
D: NA
V: TRBV28
CDR3: CASSLMGSGGNTIYF
DNA: TGTGCCAGCAGTTTGATGGGATCCGGTGGAAACACCATATATTTT

size: NA
J: TRBJ2-7
D: TRBD2
V: TRBV7-9
CDR3: CASSLGLAGSEQYF
DNA: TGTGCCAGCAGCTTAGGACTAGCGGGATCCGAGCAGTACTTC

size: NA
J: TRBJ2-5
D: TRBD1
V: TRBV5-1
CDR3: CASSTPGGHETQYF
DNA: TGCGCCAGCAGCACCCCAGGGGGCCATGAGACCCAGTACTTC

size: NA
J: TRBJ2-7
D: NA
V: TRBV7-9
CDR3: CASSSSGGYEQYF
DNA: TGTGCCAGCAGCTCGTCTGGGGGGTACGAGCAGTACTTC

size: NA
J: TRBJ2-3
D: TRBD2
V: TRBV7-6
CDR3: CASRGGSGDTQYF
DNA: TGTGCCAGCAGGGGCGGGAGCGGTGATACGCAGTATTTT

size: NA
J: TRBJ1-5
D: NA
V: TRBV30
CDR3: CAWSGGGSNQPQHF
DNA: TGTGCCTGGAGTGGGGGGGGGAGCAATCAGCCCCAGCATTTT

size: NA
J: TRBJ2-1
D: TRBD2
V: TRBV30
CDR3: CASRSGSRDNEQFF
DNA: TGTGCCTCGAGAAGCGGGAGCAGGGACAATGAGCAGTTCTTC